Shown below are 16 T cell receptor beta chains from a single sample sequenced in a study of blood T cell repertoires in COVID-19. TCRdb keeps only in-frame clones here, not all; method: immunoSEQ multiplex PCR. The sample holds some 150,000 clones; more than 70% are singletons and the top ten take around 1.6%. The sample taken for sequencing was peripheral blood. These TCRs come from a human donor in a cohort sampled during active COVID-19.

This clone was detected a few times. The V call is TRBV6-1, the J call TRBJ2-1; weak D call: TRBD2 (7 bases). Germline values: CDR1 MNHNS, CDR2 SASEGT. The CDR3 has 15 residues. V was shortened by 0 bases and J by 5 bases, with 11 bases between the two germline ends. The DNA of the CDR3 is TGTGCCAGCAGTGAAGCCCGGGGGGCGAACAATGAGCAGTTCTTC. Protein: CASSEARGANNEQFF.

This chain joins TRBV6-1 and TRBJ2-1; 11 positions match TRBD2. Germline V gene sequence: CDR1 MNHNS, CDR2 SASEGT. V lost 2 bases to trimming and J lost 6 bases; unmatched junction nucleotides: 6. The CDR3 has 16 residues. In nucleotides, the CDR3 is TGTGCCAGCAGTGAACGTCGACTAGCGGGGACCAATGAGCAGTTCTTC. Translating it yields CASSERRLAGTNEQFF.

This clone was seen a few times. This rearrangement joins TRBV5-6 to TRBJ2-7; possible D gene TRBD1, 5 bases. The V and J ends lost 3 bases and 4 bases respectively, with 14 bases between them. Germline-derived CDR1 and CDR2 are SGHDT and YYEEEE. This CDR3 has 14 residues. CDR3 sequence: CASSSITGIYEQYF. For the CDR3, the DNA is TGTGCCAGCAGCTCAATAACAGGAATTTACGAGCAGTACTTC.

This chain joins TRBV29-1 and TRBJ2-2; D unclear. The CDR3 totals 12 residues. The V and J ends lost 4 bases and 5 bases respectively, with 8 bases between them. CDR1 and CDR2 from the germline V gene are SQVTM and ANQGSEA. CDR3 in amino acids: CSVGPTTGELFF. The CDR3, as DNA: TGCAGCGTTGGCCCTACGACCGGGGAGCTGTTTTTT.

The chain is built from TRBV9 and TRBJ1-3; possible D gene TRBD1, 6 bases. V was trimmed by 3 bases and J by 3 bases, leaving 10 bases between them. In germline, CDR1 is SGDLS, CDR2 YYNGEE. This CDR3 comprises 14 residues. CDR3 amino acids: CASSEDRRGNTIYF. The CDR3 nucleotides read TGTGCCAGCAGCGAAGACAGGCGTGGAAACACCATATATTTT.

The rearrangement joins TRBV5-1 to TRBJ2-2; D perhaps matches TRBD2 (7 bases). The CDR3 is made up of 15 amino acids. The V and J ends lost 3 bases and 3 bases respectively, with 12 bases between them. CDR1 is SGHRS and CDR2 is YFSETQ in the germline V gene. The CDR3 nucleotides read TGCGCCAGCAGCTCAAGGGGGGGTGACACCGGGGAGCTGTTTTTT. Its translation: CASSSRGGDTGELFF.

V gene TRBV30 combines with J gene TRBJ2-5; a possible D gene is TRBD1 (6 bases). V lost 0 bases, J lost 2 bases, and 19 bases lay in between. CDR3 length: 17 amino acids. Looked up from germline, CDR1 is GTSNPN and CDR2 is SVGIG (reference sequence). The CDR3 is CAWSVLRGQKGQETQYF. The CDR3 DNA is TGTGCCTGGAGTGTACTCAGGGGTCAGAAAGGGCAAGAGACCCAGTACTTC.

The sample holds one count of this clone. The chain is built from TRBV18 and TRBJ1-1; TRBD1 matches at 10 bases. The CDR3 covers 17 residues. Germline V gives CDR1 KGHSH, CDR2 LQKENI. The ends lost 2 bases at V and 3 bases at J; junction bases unmatched: 9. The CDR3 DNA sequence: TGTGCCAGCTCACCATTGCTCGGACAGGGGGGATACACTGAAGCTTTCTTT. Protein sequence: CASSPLLGQGGYTEAFF.

This clone was recorded only once. This chain connects TRBV19 to TRBJ2-7; no definite D call. The V end lost 2 bases, the J end lost 1 base, and 9 bases lay between the germline ends. The CDR3 runs 14 residues. CDR1 LNHDA and CDR2 SQIVND come from the germline V gene (reference sequence). The CDR3 here is CASSISAGSYEQYF. The CDR3 region has the DNA TGTGCCAGTAGTATATCAGCAGGATCCTACGAGCAGTACTTC.

This chain joins TRBV7-8 and TRBJ2-1, with 13 bases matching TRBD2. This CDR3 is built from 17 residues. With V trimmed by 7 bases and J by 3 bases, 9 bases remained unmatched. CDR1 is SGHVS, CDR2 FQNEAQ, per germline. CDR3 sequence: CASNRLAGGKNYNEQFF. CDR3 DNA sequence: TGTGCCAGCAATCGACTAGCGGGGGGCAAAAACTACAATGAGCAGTTCTTC.

This rearrangement joins TRBV4-1 to TRBJ2-4; possibly TRBD2 for D (5 bases). Germline V gene sequence: CDR1 MGHRA, CDR2 YSYEKL. Deletions cut 3 bases from V and 13 bases from J, with 16 bases between. The CDR3 consists of 13 residues. The CDR3 reads CASSQMHPGVQYF. DNA for the CDR3: TGCGCCAGCAGCCAGATGCACCCCGGGGTACAGTACTTC.

The genes are TRBV5-1 and TRBJ2-5; 7 bases line up with TRBD2. With V trimmed by 1 base and J by 1 base, 13 bases remained unmatched. The germline gives CDR1 SGHRS, CDR2 YFSETQ. There are 18 residues in the CDR3. CDR3 nucleotides: TGCGCCAGCAGCTTGTCGTCCCGGCCTAGCGGCTTCCAAGAGACCCAGTACTTC. Protein: CASSLSSRPSGFQETQYF. Supplemented by reference TRBV5-1 and TRBJ2-5, the full variable domain reads KAGVTQTPRYLIKTRGQQVTLSCSPISGHRSVSWYQQTPGQGLQFLFEYFSETQRNKGNFPGRFSGRQFSNSRSEMNVSTLELGDSALYLCASSLSSRPSGFQETQYFGPGTRLLVL.

The V gene is TRBV4-3, the J gene TRBJ1-1, with 7 bases lining up with TRBD1. The CDR3 contains 14 residues. The germline gives CDR1 LGHNA, CDR2 YSLEER. With V trimmed by 2 bases and J by 1 base, 1 base remained unmatched. Written as DNA, the CDR3 is TGCGCCAGCAGCCAATACAGGGGGAACACTGAAGCTTTCTTT. This gives the protein CASSQYRGNTEAFF.

The CDR3 nucleotides are TGTGCCAGCAGTGAAGGGCGGGGGGATTTCTACGAGCAGTACTTC. Translated, it gives CASSEGRGDFYEQYF. The rearrangement joins TRBV6-1 to TRBJ2-7; 8 bases agree with TRBD2. The CDR3 has 15 amino acids. CDR1 and CDR2 from the germline V gene are MNHNS and SASEGT. V shed 1 base, J shed 3 bases, and the junction held 5 bases outside the gene matches.

The J gene is TRBJ2-3, the V gene TRBV7-8, with D perhaps TRBD1 (5 bases). Per germline, CDR1 SGHVS and CDR2 FQNEAQ. The V and J ends lost 2 bases and 0 bases respectively, with 9 bases between them. This CDR3 spans 15 amino acids. CDR3 amino acids: CASSLQGFSTDTQYF. In DNA form, the CDR3 reads TGTGCCAGCAGCTTACAGGGTTTTAGCACAGATACGCAGTATTTT.

This clone was detected a few times. CDR3: CASSPRSAQETQYF. The CDR3 nucleotides are TGTGCCAGCAGTCCACGCAGCGCCCAAGAGACCCAGTACTTC. This chain links TRBV27 with TRBJ2-5; D gene ambiguous. Looked up from germline, CDR1 is MNHEY and CDR2 is SMNVEV (reference sequence). The CDR3 has 14 amino acids. The V end lost 5 bases, the J end lost 1 base, and 11 bases lay between the germline ends.